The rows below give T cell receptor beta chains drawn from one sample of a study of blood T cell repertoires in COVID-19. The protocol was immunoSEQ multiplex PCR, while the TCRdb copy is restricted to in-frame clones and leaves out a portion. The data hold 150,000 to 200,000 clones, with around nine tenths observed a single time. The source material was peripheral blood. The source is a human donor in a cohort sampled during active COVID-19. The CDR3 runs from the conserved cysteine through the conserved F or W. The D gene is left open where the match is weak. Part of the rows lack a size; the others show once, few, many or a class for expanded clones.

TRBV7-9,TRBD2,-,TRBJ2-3,TGTGCCAGCAGCTTAGGACTAGCGGGAGGAGATACGCAGTATTTT,CASSLGLAGGDTQYF
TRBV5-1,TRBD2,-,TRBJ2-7,TGCGCCAGCAGCTTCCGACTAGCGGGAGGGCCGGGGGAGCAGTACTTC,CASSFRLAGGPGEQYF
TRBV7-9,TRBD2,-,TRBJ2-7,TGTGCCAGCAGCTTTAAAGCGGGGTCAGCCTACGAGCAGTACTTC,CASSFKAGSAYEQYF
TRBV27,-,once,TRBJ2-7,TGTGCCAGCAGTTCAGGCTCCTACGAGCAGTACTTC,CASSSGSYEQYF
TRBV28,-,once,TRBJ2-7,TGTGCCAGCACAGGGTCGGCGGACGAGCAGTACTTC,CASTGSADEQYF
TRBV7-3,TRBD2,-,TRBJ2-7,TGTGCCAGCAGCTTATTAGCGGGGGCCGGGCACGAGCAGTACTTC,CASSLLAGAGHEQYF
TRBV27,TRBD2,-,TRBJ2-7,TGTGCCAGCAGTTTCCAGCGGGAGGATTCCGAGCAGTACTTC,CASSFQREDSEQYF
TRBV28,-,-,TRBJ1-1,TGTGCCAGCATGGGGACACAGAACACTGAAGCTTTCTTT,CASMGTQNTEAFF
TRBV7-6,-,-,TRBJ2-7,TGTGCCAGCAGCTATGGGGACACAGCCTACGAGCAGTACTTC,CASSYGDTAYEQYF
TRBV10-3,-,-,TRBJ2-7,TGTGCCATCAGTGAGACCGGACAACACTCCTACGAGCAGTACTTC,CAISETGQHSYEQYF
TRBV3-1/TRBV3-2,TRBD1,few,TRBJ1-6,TGTGCCAGCGGGGACAGGACTTATAATTCACCCCTCCACTTT,CASGDRTYNSPLHF
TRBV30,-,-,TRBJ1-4,TGTGCCTGGAGTACCTCGACAGGCACTAATGAAAAACTGTTTTTT,CAWSTSTGTNEKLFF
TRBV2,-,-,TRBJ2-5,TGTGCCAGCAAGCCCACTAGTCCCCAAGAGACCCAGTACTTC,CASKPTSPQETQYF
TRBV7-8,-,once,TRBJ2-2,TGTGCCAGCTCAAGGGAGCGGTTGAACACCGGGGAGCTGTTTTTT,CASSRERLNTGELFF